What follows describes a single T cell receptor (beta chain). Time point denoted: baseline pretreatment blood. Sample treatment: 15 Gy SBRT to primary tumor, nephrectomy 4 weeks later. This sample stems from a study of radiation and T cells in renal cell carcinoma. Only in-frame clones appear in the TCRdb table, and some are missing; sequencing was by immunoSEQ multiplex PCR. This sample yields about 91,000 clones, of which 82% are seen a single time; roughly 6.8% belongs to the top ten. V lost 6 bases to trimming and J lost 8 bases, with 13 bases between them. The CDR3 length is 13 residues. Per germline, CDR1 MNHEY and CDR2 SMNVEV (reference sequence).

This TCR was recovered from a man in his 60s with renal cell carcinoma. The chain carries TRBV27 and TRBJ1-4; maybe TRBD1 (5 bases). The sample in question was blood, obtained from a patient whose treatment included radiotherapy and nephrectomy. CDR3 residues: CASSPAGSEKLFF. The CDR3 bases are TGTGCCAGCAGCCCAGCAGGGTCAGAAAAACTGTTTTTT.